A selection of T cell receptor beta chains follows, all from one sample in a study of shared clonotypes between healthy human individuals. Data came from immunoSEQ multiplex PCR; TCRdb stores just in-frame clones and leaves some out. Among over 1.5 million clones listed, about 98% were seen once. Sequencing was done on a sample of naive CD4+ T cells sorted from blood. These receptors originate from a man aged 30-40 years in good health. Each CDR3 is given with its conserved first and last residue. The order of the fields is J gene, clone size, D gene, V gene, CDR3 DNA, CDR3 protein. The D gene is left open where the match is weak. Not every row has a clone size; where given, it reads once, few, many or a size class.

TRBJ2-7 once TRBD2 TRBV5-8 TGTGCCAGCAGCTTGCTAGCGGGGGCCTACGAGCAGTACTTC CASSLLAGAYEQYF
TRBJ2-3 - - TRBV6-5 TGTGCCAGCAGCTCACGACAGGGCACAGATACGCAGTATTTT CASSSRQGTDTQYF
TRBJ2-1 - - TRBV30 TGTGCCTCGAACCCTGGACTTCGTCGGTGGGATGAGCAGTTCTTC CASNPGLRRWDEQFF
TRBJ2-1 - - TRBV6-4 TGTGCCAGCAGGGCGAACGTGGAAAGCTCCTACAATGAGCAGTTCTTC CASRANVESSYNEQFF
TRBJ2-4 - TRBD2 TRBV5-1 TGCGCCAGCAGCGGGAGGGCCCTTAATGACATTCAGTACTTC CASSGRALNDIQYF
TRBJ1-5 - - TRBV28 TGTGCCAGCAGGAGGGACGGGAGTAGCAATCAGCCCCAGCATTTT CASRRDGSSNQPQHF
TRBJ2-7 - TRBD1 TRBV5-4 TGTGCCAGCAGCCAAACCGGGACAGGGATCTACGAGCAGTACTTC CASSQTGTGIYEQYF
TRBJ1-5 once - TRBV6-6 TGTGCCAGCAGAACAGGACGGTTCAGCAATCAGCCCCAGCATTTT CASRTGRFSNQPQHF
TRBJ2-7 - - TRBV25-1 TGTGCCAGCCACAAGCGGTACGAGCAGTACTTC CASHKRYEQYF
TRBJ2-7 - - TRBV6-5 TGTGCCAGCGCAAACGGCTACGAGCAGTACTTC CASANGYEQYF
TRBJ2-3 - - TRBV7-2 TGTGCCAGCAGCTTAGCCATCGGTTTTACGCAGTATTTT CASSLAIGFTQYF
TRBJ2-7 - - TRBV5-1 TGCGCCAGCAGTTGGCTCCCCGGGGGACACGGTAGCTCCTACGAGCAGTACTTC CASSWLPGGHGSSYEQYF
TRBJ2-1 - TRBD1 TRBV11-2 TGTGCCAGCAGCTTAGTCAGGGGGAACTACAATGAGCAGTTCTTC CASSLVRGNYNEQFF
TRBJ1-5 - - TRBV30 TGTGCCTGGAGTGAGGGCAATCAGCCCCAGCATTTT CAWSEGNQPQHF
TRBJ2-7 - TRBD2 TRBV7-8 TGTGCCAGCAGCTTACCCCCTAGCGGGAGGCCCTACGAGCAGTACTTC CASSLPPSGRPYEQYF
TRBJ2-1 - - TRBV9 TGTGCCAGCAGCGTAGGCGGACCCTACAATGAGCAGTTCTTC CASSVGGPYNEQFF
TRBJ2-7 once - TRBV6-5 TGTGCCAGCAGTTACGCTTCCAGGGACTACGAGCAGTACTTC CASSYASRDYEQYF
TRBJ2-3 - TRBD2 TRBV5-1 TGCGCCAGCAGCTTCCCCAAACTAGCGGGAGGTTCAGATACGCAGTATTTT CASSFPKLAGGSDTQYF
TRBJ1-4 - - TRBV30 TGTGCCTGGAACAGAAATGAAAAACTGTTTTTT CAWNRNEKLFF
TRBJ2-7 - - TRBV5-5 TGTGCCAGCAGCGCGGGAACAGTAACCCCCTACGAGCAGTACTTC CASSAGTVTPYEQYF
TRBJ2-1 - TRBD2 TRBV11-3 TGTGCCAGCAGCTTAGATCGGGGGGTTAGCTCCTACAATGAGCAGTTCTTC CASSLDRGVSSYNEQFF
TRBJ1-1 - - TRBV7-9 TGTGCCAGCAGCCGCACAGTTGAAGCTTTCTTT CASSRTVEAFF
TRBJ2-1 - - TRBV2 TGTGCCAGCAGTTTGCTGGGGAGCTCCTACAATGAGCAGTTCTTC CASSLLGSSYNEQFF
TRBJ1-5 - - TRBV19 TGTGCCAGTAGTAACCGGGGAGTCCAGCCCCAGCATTTT CASSNRGVQPQHF
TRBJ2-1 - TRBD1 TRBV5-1 TGCGCCAGCAGTCAAACCGGGACAGGGTGGCTCAATGAGCAGTTCTTC CASSQTGTGWLNEQFF
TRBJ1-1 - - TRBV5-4 TGTGCCAGCAGCGATTCCCGACAGGTGAACACTGAAGCTTTCTTT CASSDSRQVNTEAFF
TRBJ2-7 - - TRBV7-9 TGTGCCAGCAGCTTTGAGTACGAGCAGTACTTC CASSFEYEQYF
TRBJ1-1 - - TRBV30 TGTGCCTGGGACCGGATGAACACTGAAGCTTTCTTT CAWDRMNTEAFF
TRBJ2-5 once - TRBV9 TGTGCCAGCAGCCCGCAATTACTGGCCAGGGGCCAGTACTTC CASSPQLLARGQYF
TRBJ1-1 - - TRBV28 TGTGCCAGCACCCCGGACAGATTTGAAGCTTTCTTT CASTPDRFEAFF
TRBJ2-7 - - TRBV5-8 TGTGCCAGCAGCTTGCTGCTTGCCGTGAGGTACGAGCAGTACTTC CASSLLLAVRYEQYF
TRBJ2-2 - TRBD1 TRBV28 TGTGCCAGCAGTCTGGAGGGACAGGGGGCGACCGGGGAGCTGTTTTTT CASSLEGQGATGELFF
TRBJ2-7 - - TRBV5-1 TGCGCCAGCAGCTTGTGGCCTGGGTCAACCAAATCCTACGAGCAGTACTTC CASSLWPGSTKSYEQYF
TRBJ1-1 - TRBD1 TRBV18 TGTGCCAGCTCTGGGACAGGGCAGAACACTGAAGCTTTCTTT CASSGTGQNTEAFF
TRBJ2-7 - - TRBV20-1 TGCAGTGCGGAACTAGGCTCCGGGTACTTC CSAELGSGYF
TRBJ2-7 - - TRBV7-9 TGTGCCAGCAGCTTAGACCTCAGGTCCGAGCAGTACTTC CASSLDLRSEQYF
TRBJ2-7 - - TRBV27 TGTGCCAGCAGTTTAGAAGGGACGAGAGTAACCTACGAGCAGTACTTC CASSLEGTRVTYEQYF
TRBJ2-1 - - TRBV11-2 TGTGCCAGCAGCCCCTTCAGTACTGAGCAGTTCTTC CASSPFSTEQFF
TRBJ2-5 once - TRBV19 TGTGCCAGTAGTAGACAGACGGGTGAGACCCAGTACTTC CASSRQTGETQYF
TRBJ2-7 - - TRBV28 TGTGCCAGCCTCTCAGCTATCTACGAGCAGTACTTC CASLSAIYEQYF
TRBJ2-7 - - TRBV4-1 TGCGCCAGCAGCCAAGTTCCTTCGGGAAACCTCTACGAGCAGTACTTC CASSQVPSGNLYEQYF
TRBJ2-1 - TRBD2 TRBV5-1 TGCGCCAGCAGCTTGTGGACTAGTCACAATGAGCAGTTCTTC CASSLWTSHNEQFF
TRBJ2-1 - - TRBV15 TGTGCCACCAGCAGATTCCAGGGGAGCTCCTACAATGAGCAGTTCTTC CATSRFQGSSYNEQFF
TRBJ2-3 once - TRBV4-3 TGCGCCAGCAGCCAAGAAGTCGCAGGCACAGATACGCAGTATTTT CASSQEVAGTDTQYF
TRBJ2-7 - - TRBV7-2 TGTGCCAGCAGGATTGCCGGGGGCCCAAAGTACTTC CASRIAGGPKYF
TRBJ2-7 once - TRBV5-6 TGTGCCAGCTCCAAGACAGTCACCTACGAGCAGTACTTC CASSKTVTYEQYF